The 8 T cell receptor beta chains given below trace back to one sample, sequenced in a study of shared clonotypes between healthy human individuals. This table comes from immunoSEQ multiplex PCR, and its TCRdb copy is limited to in-frame clones, with some not included. The table has about half a million clones, approximately 80% seen once. The sequenced sample consisted of PBMCs. The receptors derive from a woman in her thirties or forties in good health. Some clones in this sample may be carry-over from other donors' samples.

Concerning this clone itself: The sample holds other DNA sequences that translate to the same CDR3. This chain uses TRBV30 with TRBJ2-1, with no clear D. V was shortened by 1 base and J by 4 bases, with 2 bases between the two germline ends. The germline V gene has CDR1 GTSNPN and CDR2 SVGIG (reference sequence). CDR3 length: 11 residues. CDR3 nucleotide sequence: TGTGCCTGGAGTGGGTACAATGAGCAGTTCTTC. Encoded protein: CAWSGYNEQFF.

This clone was counted once. The rearrangement uses TRBV19 and TRBJ2-7; TRBD1 matches at 8 bases. The germline V gene encodes CDR1 LNHDA and CDR2 SQIVND (reference sequence). The V and J ends lost 5 bases and 9 bases, in that order; junction bases with no gene match: 9. The CDR3 length is 13 residues. The CDR3 loop is CASSEAVTGAQYF. CDR3 DNA sequence: TGTGCCAGTAGTGAGGCGGTGACAGGGGCGCAGTACTTC.

The chain combines TRBV5-1 with TRBJ2-5; no definite D call. From germline, CDR1 is SGHRS and CDR2 YFSETQ. V lost 2 bases, J lost 1 base, and 6 bases lay in between. This CDR3 contains 13 residues. The CDR3 DNA reads TGCGCCAGCAGCTTTAGCCTCCAAGAGACCCAGTACTTC. Its translation is CASSFSLQETQYF. Combining the CDR3 with reference TRBV5-1 and TRBJ2-5 gives the whole variable domain KAGVTQTPRYLIKTRGQQVTLSCSPISGHRSVSWYQQTPGQGLQFLFEYFSETQRNKGNFPGRFSGRQFSNSRSEMNVSTLELGDSALYLCASSFSLQETQYFGPGTRLLVL.

The chain combines TRBV7-6 with TRBJ2-2; no reliable D call. Germline values: CDR1 SGHVS, CDR2 FNYEAQ. This CDR3 has 16 residues. Trimming shortened V by 0 bases and J by 2 bases, and 10 bases separated the two germline ends. In nucleotides, the CDR3 is TGTGCCAGCAGCTTAGCGCGGTCAGATAACACCGGGGAGCTGTTTTTT. It yields the protein CASSLARSDNTGELFF.

This chain links TRBV9 with TRBJ2-3; no clear D gene. V lost 3 bases to trimming and J lost 2 bases, with 7 bases between them. The CDR3 runs to 13 residues. CDR1 SGDLS and CDR2 YYNGEE come from the germline V gene. The CDR3 reads CASSAPPTDTQYF. Here the CDR3 DNA reads TGTGCCAGCAGCGCCCCCCCCACAGATACGCAGTATTTT.

The chain combines TRBV7-3 with TRBJ2-2; maybe TRBD1 (6 bases). Trimming took off 5 bases at V and 6 bases at J, with 10 bases between the two ends. Germline V gene data show CDR1 as SGHTA and CDR2 as FQGTGA. The CDR3 is 13 residues long. CDR3 loop: CASSPGTPGELFF. The CDR3 DNA sequence: TGTGCCAGCAGCCCAGGGACACCCGGGGAGCTGTTTTTT.

This clone has only a few counts. This rearrangement joins TRBV4-3 to TRBJ1-2; no clear D. The ends were cut back, 0 bases at V and 7 bases at J, with 12 bases in the middle. Germline lookup yields CDR1 LGHNA and CDR2 YSLEER. The CDR3 length is 14 residues. In DNA form, the CDR3 reads TGCGCCAGCAGCCAAGATCTCCGGGTGGCTGGCTACACCTTC. Translated: CASSQDLRVAGYTF.

The chain employs TRBV10-3 and TRBJ1-3; D gene unclear. Trimming shortened V by 6 bases and J by 0 bases, and 12 bases separated the two germline ends. The CDR3 length is 15 residues. The germline V gene encodes CDR1 ENHRY and CDR2 SYGVKD. CDR3: CAISGVLSSGNTIYF. Written as DNA, the CDR3 is TGTGCCATCAGCGGAGTTCTAAGCTCTGGAAACACCATATATTTT.